The 19 T cell receptor beta chains in this list originate from one sample, sequenced in a study of blood T cells in healthy people across ages. Through a sample-barcoded 5' primer and a J-beta primer mix, a second PCR was run for roughly 7 to 12 cycles. A single record per CDR3 protein comes from TCRdb applying MiXCR to the 5' RACE reads. The sample holds roughly 1.9 million distinct CDR3 sequences, around 40% seen once. Sequencing was done on a sample of blood. These receptors were obtained from a human donor in good health.

This chain joins TRBV7-2 and TRBJ1-2, with 10 positions matching TRBD1. The CDR3 is made up of 16 amino acids. Germline V gene data show CDR1 as SGHTA and CDR2 as FQGNSA. V was pared by 5 bases and J by 1 base, with 7 bases of the junction left unmatched. The CDR3, as DNA: TGTGCCAGCAGCCCCCAGGGACAGGGGAATAACTATGGCTACACCTTC. Its translation is CASSPQGQGNNYGYTF.

The gene calls are TRBV27 and TRBJ2-1; TRBD2 matches at 13 bases. V lost 5 bases to trimming and J lost 9 bases; unmatched junction nucleotides: 10. Germline V lookup: CDR1 MNHEY, CDR2 SMNVEV (reference sequence). There are 16 residues in the CDR3. The CDR3 bases are TGTGCCAGCAGTCAGATAGGGACTAGCGGGGACTTTGAGCAGTTCTTC. This translates into CASSQIGTSGDFEQFF.

In DNA form, the CDR3 reads TGTGCCAGCAGCCACCCGCTACTAGATTTCAACGAGCAGTACTTC. As protein: CASSHPLLDFNEQYF. V is TRBV6-2 or TRBV6-3 and J is TRBJ2-7, with D tentatively TRBD2 (5 bases). The CDR3 has 15 residues. Trimming shortened V by 6 bases and J by 5 bases, and 20 bases separated the two germline ends. CDR1 is MNHEY, CDR2 SVGEGT, per germline.

This clonotype was observed a handful of times. The chain joins TRBV27 to TRBJ2-7; no firm D call. The CDR3 length is 14 residues. V shed 8 bases and J shed 1 base, with 15 bases lying between them. Germline CDR1 is MNHEY and CDR2 is SMNVEV (reference sequence). CDR3 loop: CASRPAVESYEQYF. The CDR3 DNA is TGTGCCAGCCGCCCGGCGGTCGAATCCTACGAGCAGTACTTC.

This sequence joins TRBV3-1 and TRBJ1-2; the D gene is possibly TRBD1 (5 bases). This CDR3 region has 17 residues. Germline assignment: CDR1 LGHDT and CDR2 YNNKEL (reference sequence). V dropped 1 base and J dropped 8 bases, with 23 bases sitting between them. CDR3 amino acids: CASSQGGFKGTPLGYTF. DNA for the CDR3: TGTGCCAGCAGCCAAGGGGGGTTCAAGGGAACCCCTCTCGGCTACACCTTC. The variable domain in full, with the rest retrieved from reference TRBV3-1 and TRBJ1-2, is DTAVSQTPKYLVTQMGNDKSIKCEQNLGHDTMYWYKQDSKKFLKIMFSYNNKELIINETVPNRFSPKSPDKAHLNLHINSLELGDSAVYFCASSQGGFKGTPLGYTFGSGTRLTVV.

The chain carries TRBV29-1 and TRBJ2-7, with TRBD1 matching over 8 bases. This CDR3 is 13 amino acids long. Germline lookup yields CDR1 SQVTM and CDR2 ANQGSEA. Trimming removed 4 bases from V and 2 bases from J; junction bases left unmatched: 4. The CDR3 sequence: CSVVWDRTYEQYF. CDR3 bases: TGCAGCGTTGTATGGGACAGGACCTACGAGCAGTACTTC.

This clonotype was counted only a few times. The V call is TRBV13, the J call TRBJ2-1; D remains ambiguous. Germline V gene lookup returns CDR1 PRHDT and CDR2 FYEKMQ (reference sequence). V dropped 2 bases and J dropped 0 bases, with 11 bases sitting between them. This CDR3 has 16 amino acids. Written as DNA, the CDR3 is TGTGCCAGCAGCTTATGGTCCCAAAGCTCCTACAATGAGCAGTTCTTC. This encodes CASSLWSQSSYNEQFF.

The chain uses TRBV29-1 and TRBJ1-2, with D uncertain. Per germline, CDR1 SQVTM and CDR2 ANQGSEA. The V and J ends lost 5 bases and 7 bases respectively, with 17 bases between them. The CDR3 is 13 residues long. CDR3 amino acids: CSVKTRTGPGYTF. The CDR3 DNA reads as TGCAGCGTTAAAACCCGGACGGGCCCTGGCTACACCTTC. Supplemented by reference TRBV29-1 and TRBJ1-2, the full variable domain reads SAVISQKPSRDICQRGTSLTIQCQVDSQVTMMFWYRQQPGQSLTLIATANQGSEATYESGFVIDKFPISRPNLTFSTLTVSNMSPEDSSIYLCSVKTRTGPGYTFGSGTRLTVV.

The chain joins TRBV4-3 to TRBJ1-2; D ambiguous. The CDR3 runs to 15 residues. In germline, CDR1 is LGHNA, CDR2 YSLEER. V was cut by 4 bases and J by 4 bases, with 16 bases left in between. CDR3 coding DNA: TGCGCCAGCAGCCCCGACCCCAGTAATACCTATGGCTACACCTTC. This encodes CASSPDPSNTYGYTF.

The chain carries TRBV9 and TRBJ2-1; 7 bases fit TRBD2. The V and J ends lost 3 bases and 4 bases, in that order; junction bases with no gene match: 19. CDR3 length equals 19 residues. Germline V gene data show CDR1 as SGDLS and CDR2 as YYNGEE. For the CDR3, the DNA is TGTGCCAGCAGCGAGTCTCGGTCATTCAGCGGGGCGGGATACAATGAGCAGTTCTTC. It translates to CASSESRSFSGAGYNEQFF.

The V call is TRBV4-1, the J call TRBJ1-5, with a weak D call TRBD1 (6 bases). Germline V CDR1 and CDR2: MGHRA, YSYEKL. The CDR3 is 15 amino acids. Between the trimmed V and J ends, which lost 3 bases and 4 bases, there was a span of 13 bases. CDR3 DNA: TGCGCCAGCAGCCACGCCGGGACACCTAATCAGCCCCAGCATTTT. Its translation: CASSHAGTPNQPQHF.

The chain is built from TRBV27 and TRBJ2-5; the match to TRBD2 covers 9 bases. V lost 0 bases and J lost 5; bases outside the gene matches: 7. This CDR3 is built from 16 residues. Germline V gene sequence: CDR1 MNHEY, CDR2 SMNVEV (reference sequence). CDR3 sequence: CASSLSSSGGRETQYF. The CDR3 DNA reads TGTGCCAGCAGTTTATCGAGTAGCGGGGGACGTGAGACCCAGTACTTC.

The chain has TRBV18 and TRBJ1-1, with D perhaps TRBD1 (5 bases). Trimming stripped 3 bases from V and 6 bases from J, with 14 bases between. Germline V gene data show CDR1 as KGHSH and CDR2 as LQKENI. This CDR3 is built from 14 residues. The CDR3 bases are TGTGCCAGCTCACCGAGGGGCCGGGGAGCTGAAGCTTTCTTT. Translating it yields CASSPRGRGAEAFF.

CDR3 DNA sequence: TGTGCCACCAGCAAGACAGGGAGGGCGGAGGGCTACACCTTC. This translates into CATSKTGRAEGYTF. The chain uses TRBV15 and TRBJ1-2; 7 bases align to TRBD1. The CDR3 is 14 amino acids. CDR1 is LNHNV and CDR2 is YYDKDF in the germline V gene (reference sequence). V lost 4 bases, J lost 8 bases, and 10 bases stayed unmatched.

This clonotype turned up a few times. This chain joins TRBV4-3 and TRBJ1-2, with D tentatively TRBD1 (6 bases). Per the germline V gene, CDR1 is LGHNA and CDR2 is YSLEER. The V end lost 1 base, the J end lost 8 bases, and 17 bases lay between the germline ends. The CDR3 sequence is 15 residues long. In DNA form, the CDR3 reads TGCGCCAGCAGCCAAGGAGGAGCAGGGGCACGGGGCTACACCTTC. As protein: CASSQGGAGARGYTF.

In its sample, this clonotype was seen a few times. J is TRBJ2-1 and V is TRBV20-1, with 8 nucleotides matching TRBD2. The V gene end was trimmed by 6 bases and the J gene end by 6 bases; junction bases not matched to a gene: 4. The CDR3 runs to 12 residues. The germline V gene encodes CDR1 DFQATT and CDR2 SNEGSKA (reference sequence). The CDR3 region is CSAAGGRNEQFF. CDR3 nucleotide sequence: TGCAGTGCCGCGGGGGGCCGCAATGAGCAGTTCTTC.

This chain joins TRBV5-5 and TRBJ2-4; D might be TRBD1 (5 bases). TRBJ2-7 explains the end of the DNA better; the J call may be wrong. The CDR3 totals 17 residues. Germline-derived CDR1 and CDR2 are SGHKS and YYEKEE (reference sequence). The CDR3 loop is CASSLYPSRGDSYEQYF. Here the CDR3 DNA reads TGTGCCAGCAGCTTGTACCCCAGTAGGGGCGACTCCTACGAGCAGTACTTC.

In its sample, this clonotype was seen a few times. The chain has TRBV25-1 and TRBJ2-5, with D perhaps being TRBD1 or TRBD2 (6 bases each). Trimming left V 1 base short and J 1 base short, with 10 bases between. Germline V gives CDR1 MGHDK, CDR2 SYGVNS. The CDR3 covers 15 residues. The CDR3 loop is CASSESGGGQETQYF. The CDR3 region has the DNA TGTGCCAGCAGTGAATCTGGAGGGGGCCAAGAGACCCAGTACTTC.

This rearrangement joins TRBV11-3 to TRBJ2-7; no definite D call. The CDR3 totals 14 residues. Deletions cut 11 bases from V and 2 bases from J, with 19 bases between. Germline V gene data show CDR1 as SGHNT and CDR2 as YENEEA. This CDR3 reads CASNTQRKPYEQYF. CDR3 in DNA: TGTGCCTCAAACACTCAGAGGAAGCCCTACGAGCAGTACTTC.